This T cell receptor beta chain was sequenced in a study of control samples from healthy donors and cancer patients. Method: immunoSEQ multiplex PCR; TCRdb's copy keeps in-frame clones and lacks some. The sample has approximately 170,000 clones, more than 85% seen once; the top ten hold 0.68%. Sequencing input: blood. This clonotype was sampled from a woman between 25 and 40 years old in good health.

The CDR3 spells CASSMNAGGHYEQYF. CDR3 coding DNA: TGTGCCAGTAGTATGAATGCGGGAGGACACTACGAGCAGTACTTC. The V call is TRBV19, the J call TRBJ2-7; 8 bases map to TRBD2. CDR3 length equals 15 residues. From germline, CDR1 is LNHDA and CDR2 SQIVND (reference sequence). After removal of 3 bases from V and 3 bases from J, the junction contained 7 bases not matched to a gene. Supplemented by reference TRBV19 and TRBJ2-7, the full variable domain reads DGGITQSPKYLFRKEGQNVTLSCEQNLNHDAMYWYRQDPGQGLRLIYYSQIVNDFQKGDIAEGYSVSREKKESFPLTVTSAQKNPTAFYLCASSMNAGGHYEQYFGPGTRLTVT.